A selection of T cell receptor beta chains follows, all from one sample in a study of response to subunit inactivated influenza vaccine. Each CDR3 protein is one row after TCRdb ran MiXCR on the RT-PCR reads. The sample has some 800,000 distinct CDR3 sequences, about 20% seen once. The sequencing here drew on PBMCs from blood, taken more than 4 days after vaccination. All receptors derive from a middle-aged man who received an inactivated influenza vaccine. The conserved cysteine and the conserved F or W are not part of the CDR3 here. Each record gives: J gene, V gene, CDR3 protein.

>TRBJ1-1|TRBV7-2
ASSFSGAEAF
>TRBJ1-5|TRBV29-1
SVEMNTLNQPQH
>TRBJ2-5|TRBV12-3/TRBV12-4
ASSPWRGQETQY
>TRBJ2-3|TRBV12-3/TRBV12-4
ASSITLGMDTQY
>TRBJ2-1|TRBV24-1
ATSDYRGWEQF
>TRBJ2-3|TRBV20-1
SARLLGGVQY
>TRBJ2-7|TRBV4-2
ASSQDTGRSYEQY
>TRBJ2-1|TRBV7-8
ASSPTDRGRGEQF
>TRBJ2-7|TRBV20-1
SARGGRGPYEQY
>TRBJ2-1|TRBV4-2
ASSQTGHNSYNEQF
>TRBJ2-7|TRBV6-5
ASRSGTGGNEQY
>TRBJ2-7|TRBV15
ATSRDKSYEQY
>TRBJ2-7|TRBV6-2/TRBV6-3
ASSYARGLYEQY
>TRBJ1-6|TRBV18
ASSPGRDNSPLH
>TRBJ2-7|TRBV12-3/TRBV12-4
ASSFVRGSYEQY
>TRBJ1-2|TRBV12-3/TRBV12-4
ASSFSGFGYGYT
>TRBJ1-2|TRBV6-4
ASSPRDRHYGYT
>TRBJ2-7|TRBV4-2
ASSHPEGRLVYEQY
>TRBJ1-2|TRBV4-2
ASSQVSTGGGYT
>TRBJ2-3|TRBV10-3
AISDPGLGAADTQY
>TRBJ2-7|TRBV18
ASSRQGANEQY
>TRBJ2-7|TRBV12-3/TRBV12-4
ASSIAIASGEQY
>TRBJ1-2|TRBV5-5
ASSLSEYGYT
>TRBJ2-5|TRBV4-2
ASSQGGPIQETQY
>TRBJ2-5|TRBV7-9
ASSLGQGWTQY
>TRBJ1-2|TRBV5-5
ASSLAPGGDTNYGYT
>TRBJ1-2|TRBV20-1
SASHWTARNYGYT
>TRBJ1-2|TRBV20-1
SAPSGPSYGYT
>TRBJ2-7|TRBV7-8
ASSPPGTGIGFSYEQY
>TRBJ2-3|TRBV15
ATSYRTTDTQY
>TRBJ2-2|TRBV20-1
SARELGTAGELF
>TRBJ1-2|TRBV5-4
ASSSGTGGGYGYT
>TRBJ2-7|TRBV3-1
ASSQVAGRGEQY
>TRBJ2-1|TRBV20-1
SARDPSGGLYNEQF
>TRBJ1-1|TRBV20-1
SARDRRVNTEAF
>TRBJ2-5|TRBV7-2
ASSLGRAGETQY
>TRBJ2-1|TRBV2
ASRVSGVANEQF
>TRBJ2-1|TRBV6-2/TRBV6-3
AISYSASSFNEQF
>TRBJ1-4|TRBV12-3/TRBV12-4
ASSWSNEKLF
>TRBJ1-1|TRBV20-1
SATPGQNTEAF
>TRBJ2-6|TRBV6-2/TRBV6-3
ASSYSTDRNSGANVLT
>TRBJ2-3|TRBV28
ASTAGGDTQY
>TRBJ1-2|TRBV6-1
ASSVSGQPGYT
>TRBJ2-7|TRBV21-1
ASSKDGPLLQPYEQY
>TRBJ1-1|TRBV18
ASSPWRPEAF
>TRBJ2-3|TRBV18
ASSPREADTQY
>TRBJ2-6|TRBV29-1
SVKDRAGANVLT
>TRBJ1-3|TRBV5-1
ASSLQDGLGGNTIY
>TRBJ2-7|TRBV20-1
STLAGAYEQY
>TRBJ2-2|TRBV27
ASTPDRFTGELF